The rows below give T cell receptor beta chains drawn from one sample of a study of blood T cells in healthy people across ages. Via MiXCR, TCRdb re-called the 5' RACE reads, giving one row per CDR3 protein. The data hold fewer than 2,000,000 distinct CDR3 sequences, with approximately 32% observed a single time. Sequencing was carried out using blood. These receptors were obtained from a woman aged 25 to 39 in good health. Each CDR3 is given with its conserved first and last residue. Fields, in order: clone size, D gene, J gene, V gene, CDR3 protein, CDR3 DNA. D genes are given only for firm matches. Only part of the rows carry a size: once, few, many, or a class if the clone is expanded.

clone size: few
D gene: .
J gene: TRBJ2-7
V gene: TRBV7-9
CDR3 protein: CASSTRADFSYEQYF
CDR3 DNA: TGTGCCAGCAGCACGAGGGCAGACTTCTCCTACGAGCAGTACTTC

clone size: .
D gene: .
J gene: TRBJ1-6
V gene: TRBV10-2
CDR3 protein: CASREGQSRLNSPLHF
CDR3 DNA: TGCGCCAGCAGGGAAGGGCAGAGCCGCCTTAATTCACCCCTCCACTTT

clone size: .
D gene: TRBD2
J gene: TRBJ2-5
V gene: TRBV5-1
CDR3 protein: CASSLGTRKETQYF
CDR3 DNA: TGCGCCAGCAGCTTGGGGACTAGAAAGGAGACCCAGTACTTC

clone size: .
D gene: .
J gene: TRBJ2-7
V gene: TRBV7-9
CDR3 protein: CASSLGVNGYEQYF
CDR3 DNA: TGTGCCAGCAGCTTAGGGGTAAATGGCTACGAGCAGTACTTC

clone size: many
D gene: .
J gene: TRBJ1-1
V gene: TRBV12-3/TRBV12-4
CDR3 protein: CASSFAGNTEAFF
CDR3 DNA: TGTGCCAGCAGTTTTGCGGGGAACACTGAAGCTTTCTTT

clone size: .
D gene: TRBD1
J gene: TRBJ1-6
V gene: TRBV20-1
CDR3 protein: CSASGQGSDSPLHF
CDR3 DNA: TGCAGTGCTAGCGGACAGGGCTCGGATTCACCCCTCCACTTT

clone size: .
D gene: TRBD2
J gene: TRBJ2-1
V gene: TRBV4-1
CDR3 protein: CASSQERRSGRGGEQFF
CDR3 DNA: TGCGCCAGCAGCCAAGAAAGAAGGAGCGGGAGAGGGGGTGAGCAGTTCTTC

clone size: few
D gene: .
J gene: TRBJ1-1
V gene: TRBV4-2
CDR3 protein: CASSQRDSPDTEAFF
CDR3 DNA: TGTGCCAGCAGCCAGCGCGACAGCCCCGACACTGAAGCTTTCTTT

clone size: few
D gene: TRBD1
J gene: TRBJ2-1
V gene: TRBV15
CDR3 protein: CATSTRSPSSTGGRVNEQFF
CDR3 DNA: TGTGCCACCAGCACCAGATCCCCCTCCAGCACAGGGGGCAGGGTGAATGAGCAGTTCTTC

clone size: once
D gene: TRBD2
J gene: TRBJ2-7
V gene: TRBV3-1
CDR3 protein: CASSQALAVSSYEQYF
CDR3 DNA: TGTGCCAGCAGCCAAGCCCTAGCGGTTAGCTCCTACGAGCAGTACTTC

clone size: .
D gene: .
J gene: TRBJ1-1
V gene: TRBV27
CDR3 protein: CASTKLGGGGTEAFF
CDR3 DNA: TGTGCCAGCACCAAACTGGGAGGGGGTGGCACTGAAGCTTTCTTT

clone size: .
D gene: TRBD1
J gene: TRBJ1-2
V gene: TRBV29-1
CDR3 protein: CSASSRGQGAVGYTF
CDR3 DNA: TGCAGCGCATCTTCGCGGGGACAGGGGGCGGTTGGCTACACCTTC

clone size: .
D gene: TRBD1
J gene: TRBJ1-1
V gene: TRBV7-9
CDR3 protein: CASSLVGRDRGEAFF
CDR3 DNA: TGTGCCAGCAGCTTAGTCGGGAGGGACAGGGGTGAAGCTTTCTTT

clone size: .
D gene: TRBD2
J gene: TRBJ2-7
V gene: TRBV20-1
CDR3 protein: CSARVPGSGGAPSFYEQYF
CDR3 DNA: TGCAGTGCTAGAGTTCCGGGTAGCGGGGGGGCCCCATCTTTCTACGAGCAGTACTTC

clone size: .
D gene: .
J gene: TRBJ2-2
V gene: TRBV10-3
CDR3 protein: CAISEPGTGELFF
CDR3 DNA: TGTGCCATCAGTGAACCTGGGACCGGGGAGCTGTTTTTT

clone size: .
D gene: .
J gene: TRBJ2-1
V gene: TRBV6-2/TRBV6-3
CDR3 protein: CASSYGLARGEQFF
CDR3 DNA: TGTGCCAGCAGTTACGGGCTAGCCCGGGGTGAGCAGTTCTTC

clone size: once
D gene: TRBD2
J gene: TRBJ2-3
V gene: TRBV10-2
CDR3 protein: CASSEYLTVASGDTQYF
CDR3 DNA: TGCGCCAGCAGTGAGTACTTAACGGTGGCTAGCGGGGATACGCAGTATTTT

clone size: .
D gene: .
J gene: TRBJ2-7
V gene: TRBV13
CDR3 protein: CASSLGDTGSYEQYF
CDR3 DNA: TGTGCCAGCAGCTTAGGAGATACAGGCTCCTACGAGCAGTACTTC